These 24 T cell receptor beta chains were all obtained from the same sample, sequenced in a study of T cells in localized non-small cell lung cancer (dated by TCRdb to the early 2020s). Library creation used the immunoSEQ multiplex PCR assay. TCRdb obtained this table from immuneACCESS and retained in-frame rearrangements with V and J assigned. These tables miss some clones; where compared with another copy, unresolved V genes account for less than half of the shortfall, and the remainder is unexplained. The table for this sample lists 8,800 or so clones; under 55% of them were counted only once. In total, the top ten clones hold about 3.7% of the sample. The sample here was lymph node tissue, taken before any cancer treatment. The origin of the receptors is a woman aged 35-70 years with stage I lung adenocarcinoma.

The rearrangement links TRBV13 to TRBJ1-3, with D uncertain. The CDR3 is made up of 15 amino acids. Germline CDR1 PRHDT, CDR2 FYEKMQ (reference sequence). V lost 0 bases to trimming and J lost 4 bases, with 10 bases between them. The CDR3 protein is CASSLGRGEGNTIYF. The DNA of the CDR3 is TGTGCCAGCAGCTTAGGCCGGGGAGAAGGAAACACCATATATTTT.

The chain carries TRBV5-1 and TRBJ2-1; 9 nucleotides match TRBD2. J gave up 9 bases and V 0 bases, and 16 bases lay outside the gene matches. The CDR3 runs to 18 residues. Looked up from germline, CDR1 is SGHRS and CDR2 is YFSETQ. The CDR3 is CASSLGSTGTSIWAEQFF. The CDR3 coding sequence is TGCGCCAGCAGCTTGGGCTCCACCGGGACTAGCATTTGGGCTGAGCAGTTCTTC.

This clone has only a few counts. V usage is TRBV11-3 and J usage is TRBJ2-5; the D is unclear. The germline CDR1 and CDR2 sequences are SGHNT and YENEEA. The CDR3 length is 14 residues. Trimming took 4 bases from V and 1 from J, leaving 10 bases between them. The DNA of the CDR3 is TGTGCCAGCAGCTCTGGAGTTATCCAAGAGACCCAGTACTTC. Amino acid sequence: CASSSGVIQETQYF. Using reference TRBV11-3 and TRBJ2-5 for the parts outside the CDR3, the full variable domain is EAGVVQSPRYKIIEKKQPVAFWCNPISGHNTLYWYLQNLGQGPELLIRYENEEAVDDSQLPKDRFSAERLKGVDSTLKIQPAELGDSAVYLCASSSGVIQETQYFGPGTRLLVL.

This chain connects TRBV29-1 to TRBJ1-1, with a tentative D call TRBD1 (6 bases). The germline V and J ends were trimmed by 6 bases and 3 bases, with 17 bases remaining between them. The germline CDR1 and CDR2 sequences are SQVTM and ANQGSEA. The CDR3 contains 14 residues. As DNA, the CDR3 is TGCAGCGTCGTTACAGGGAGGCAGGACACTGAAGCTTTCTTT. Protein product: CSVVTGRQDTEAFF.

This clone was seen a handful of times. The chain joins TRBV6-8 to TRBJ1-6; weak D call: TRBD1 (6 bases). V lost 5 bases and J lost 7, with 15 bases in between. Germline-derived CDR1 and CDR2 are MNHGY and SAAAGT. The CDR3 consists of 15 residues. The CDR3 DNA sequence: TGTGCCAGCAGTGTGCCACAGGGCATCAATTCACCCCTCCACTTT. Its protein product is CASSVPQGINSPLHF.

V usage is TRBV2 and J usage is TRBJ2-2; D possibly uses TRBD1 or TRBD2 (6 bases each). The CDR3 runs to 16 residues. Trimming cost V 5 bases and J 5 bases, with 18 bases left between them. Germline CDR1 reads SNHLY; CDR2 reads FYNNEI. In DNA, the CDR3 is TGTGCCAGCAGTTTCCGAGGGGGGACGAGGACCGGGGAGCTGTTTTTT. This gives the protein CASSFRGGTRTGELFF.

The chain uses TRBV6-8 and TRBJ2-2; possibly TRBD2 for D (6 bases). Per the germline V gene, CDR1 is MNHGY and CDR2 is SAAAGT. The CDR3 totals 17 residues. Trimming removed 4 bases from V and 2 bases from J, with 17 bases in between. The DNA of the CDR3 is TGTGCCAGCAGTTCGGGTTACCGGCGGGACAACACCGGGGAGCTGTTTTTT. Protein sequence: CASSSGYRRDNTGELFF.

As for this clone: An end of the junction differs from the germline gene, which may be a read error. The chain links TRBV11-3 to TRBJ2-7; possibly TRBD1 or TRBD2 for D (6 bases each). The CDR3 loop spans 15 amino acids. Germline assignment: CDR1 SGHNT and CDR2 YENEEA. The CDR3 loop reads CASSPGPGAFYEQYF. The CDR3 nucleotides are TGTGCCAGCAGCCCCGGACCGGGGGCTTTCTACGAACAGTACTTC.

J is TRBJ2-7 and V is TRBV6-8, with TRBD1 as a possible D gene (5 bases). CDR3 size: 13 residues. Germline V gives CDR1 MNHGY, CDR2 SAAAGT. Trimming cost V 7 bases and J 3 bases, with 13 bases left between them. The CDR3 DNA reads as TGTGCCAGCACCGAAGCTAGGGGCTACGAGCAGTACTTC. Protein product: CASTEARGYEQYF.

The chain recombines TRBV6-8 with TRBJ1-1; tentatively, D is TRBD1 (5 bases). The V and J ends lost 6 bases and 10 bases respectively, with 15 bases between them. Per the germline V gene, CDR1 is MNHGY and CDR2 is SAAAGT. The CDR3 spans 12 residues. The CDR3 DNA is TGTGCCAGCAGACCTTCCGGAAGGGGAGCTTTCTTT. It specifies CASRPSGRGAFF.

This clone was seen just once. The rearrangement uses TRBV19 and TRBJ1-2; possible D gene TRBD1, 5 bases. This CDR3 comprises 12 residues. The V end lost 5 bases, the J end lost 6 bases, and 10 bases lay between the germline ends. The germline gives CDR1 LNHDA, CDR2 SQIVND (reference sequence). Here the CDR3 reads CASSFQGDGYTF. For the CDR3, the DNA is TGTGCCAGTAGTTTCCAGGGCGATGGCTACACCTTC.

The chain links TRBV9 to TRBJ2-5; 8 nucleotides match TRBD2. CDR1 and CDR2 from the germline V gene are SGDLS and YYNGEE. This CDR3 region has 13 residues. J was trimmed by 5 bases and V by 3 bases; bases with no gene match: 3. CDR3 sequence reads: CASSGGLDETQYF. CDR3 bases: TGTGCCAGCAGCGGGGGACTAGATGAGACCCAGTACTTC.

The rearrangement links TRBV18 to TRBJ2-4, with D possibly being TRBD1 (5 bases). Trimming pared 3 bases from V and 8 bases from J, leaving 14 bases between. Looked up from germline, CDR1 is KGHSH and CDR2 is LQKENI. This CDR3 contains 14 residues. CDR3 sequence reads: CASSPLSKGDIQYF. CDR3 nucleotides: TGTGCCAGCTCACCCCTGAGTAAAGGGGACATTCAGTACTTC.

This clone was counted a few times. The chain couples TRBV6-8 to TRBJ2-3, with a possible D match to TRBD2 (6 bases). V shed 5 bases and J shed 2 bases, with 11 bases lying between them. CDR3 length equals 14 residues. Germline CDR1 MNHGY, CDR2 SAAAGT. CDR3 nucleotide sequence: TGTGCCAGCAGTGACCGGGGGACCACAGATACGCAGTATTTT. Its protein is CASSDRGTTDTQYF.

The genes are TRBV18 and TRBJ2-7; possible D gene TRBD1, 7 bases. CDR1 KGHSH and CDR2 LQKENI come from the germline V gene. Trimming cost V 2 bases and J 2 bases, with 13 bases left between them. The CDR3 extends over 15 amino acids. The CDR3 bases are TGTGCCAGCTCACCAGGGGCAGGGGGGACCTACGAGCAGTACTTC. It is translated as CASSPGAGGTYEQYF.

This clone came up a few times. V gene TRBV19 combines with J gene TRBJ1-5; D gene ambiguous. The germline gives CDR1 LNHDA, CDR2 SQIVND (reference sequence). This CDR3 comprises 14 residues. V lost 3 bases, J lost 0 bases, and 6 bases lay in between. CDR3 region: CASSISVSNQPQHF. The CDR3 nucleotides read TGTGCCAGTAGTATTTCAGTTAGCAATCAGCCCCAGCATTTT.

In its sample, this clone was seen a few times. The chain combines TRBV11-3 with TRBJ1-2, with 9 bases fitting TRBD1. After removal of 2 bases from V and 2 bases from J, the junction contained 3 bases not matched to a gene. The germline CDR1 and CDR2 sequences are SGHNT and YENEEA. The CDR3 is 15 amino acids. CDR3 in amino acids: CASSLSGQGNYGYTF. CDR3 nucleotides: TGTGCCAGCAGCTTATCGGGACAGGGAAACTATGGCTACACCTTC.

This clone was found a few times. J is TRBJ2-7 and V is TRBV9, with D perhaps matching TRBD2 (7 bases). Looked up from germline, CDR1 is SGDLS and CDR2 is YYNGEE. The CDR3 runs to 12 residues. V lost 6 bases to trimming and J lost 6 bases, with 13 bases between them. CDR3 sequence (DNA): TGTGCCAGCATCAGGGGAGGGTCCGAGCAGTACTTC. Translation gives CASIRGGSEQYF. Using reference TRBV9 and TRBJ2-7 for the parts outside the CDR3, the full variable domain is DSGVTQTPKHLITATGQRVTLRCSPRSGDLSVYWYQQSLDQGLQFLIQYYNGEERAKGNILERFSAQQFPDLHSELNLSSLELGDSALYFCASIRGGSEQYFGPGTRLTVT.

The chain combines TRBV25-1 with TRBJ1-6; 7 bases map to TRBD1. This CDR3 is built from 15 residues. V shed 4 bases and J 5 bases; nucleotides not matched to a gene: 5. The germline V gene has CDR1 MGHDK and CDR2 SYGVNS. CDR3 loop: CASSGTGWDNSPLHF. The CDR3 DNA is TGTGCCAGCAGTGGGACAGGATGGGATAATTCACCCCTCCACTTT.

This clone was seen a handful of times. The chain combines TRBV14 with TRBJ2-1, with 9 bases identical to TRBD2. CDR1 is SGHDN, CDR2 FVKESK, per germline. The CDR3 sequence is 19 residues long. V trimming: 5 bases; J trimming: 2 bases; junction bases outside the gene matches: 16. The CDR3 is CASSKKLSLRGGAYNEQFF. CDR3 DNA: TGTGCCAGCAGCAAAAAGCTATCTTTGCGGGGGGGCGCCTACAATGAGCAGTTCTTC.

This sequence joins TRBV28 and TRBJ1-2; possible D gene TRBD1, 5 bases. The germline V and J ends were trimmed by 6 bases and 3 bases, with 14 bases remaining between them. The CDR3 is 14 amino acids. Germline assignment: CDR1 MDHEN and CDR2 SYDVKM. The CDR3 here is CASSTTGAHYGYTF. CDR3 in DNA: TGTGCCAGCAGCACCACAGGAGCCCACTATGGCTACACCTTC.

For this clone: The junction and the germline gene differ at one end; a read error may be behind it. J is TRBJ2-7 and V is TRBV19; 8 nucleotides line up with TRBD1. Germline V gives CDR1 LNHDA, CDR2 SQIVND (reference sequence). The CDR3 length is 15 residues. DNA for the CDR3: TGTGCCAGTAGTATACAGGGGGCTAGGAGCAACGAACAGTACTTC. Translated, it gives CASSIQGARSNEQYF.

The rearrangement joins TRBV11-3 to TRBJ2-3, with TRBD2 matching 9 bases. The CDR3 has 15 residues. The germline V gene encodes CDR1 SGHNT and CDR2 YENEEA. The trim removed 5 bases at V and 4 bases at J, leaving 7 bases unmatched. CDR3 amino acids: CASSRSGGPPDTQYF. For the CDR3, the DNA is TGTGCCAGCAGCCGTAGCGGGGGCCCCCCAGATACGCAGTATTTT.

This sequence joins TRBV6-8 and TRBJ1-4, with D maybe TRBD1 (5 bases). V was pared by 2 bases and J by 8 bases, with 9 bases between. The CDR3 totals 13 residues. Germline V gene data show CDR1 as MNHGY and CDR2 as SAAAGT. The CDR3 is CASSYQGGEKLFF. CDR3 sequence (DNA): TGTGCCAGCAGTTACCAGGGTGGCGAAAAACTGTTTTTT.